The 14 T cell receptor beta chains in this list originate from one sample, sequenced in a study of cytomegalovirus exposure and HLA in healthy donors. 13 Jbeta primers and 60 Vbeta primers were used for the PCR. Clones were read by immunoSEQ multiplex PCR, and TCRdb kept only the in-frame ones, dropping some. The sample lists 150,000 to 200,000 clones; around 86% were seen once. The sequenced sample was PBMCs. These receptors were obtained from a man aged 50 to 59 in good health and CMV-seronegative.

The chain couples TRBV5-8 to TRBJ2-5; 10 nucleotides line up with TRBD2. Germline lookup yields CDR1 SGHTS and CDR2 YDEGEE. The CDR3 length is 17 residues. Trimming took 2 bases from V and 2 from J; bases not matched to a gene: 9. The CDR3 nucleotides are TGTGCCAGCAGCTTAGGTTCTAGCGGGAGTATTCAAGAGACCCAGTACTTC. This encodes CASSLGSSGSIQETQYF.

The gene calls are TRBV7-3 and TRBJ2-3, with 8 positions matching TRBD2. Germline values: CDR1 SGHTA, CDR2 FQGTGA. CDR3 size: 14 residues. V lost 5 bases to trimming and J lost 11 bases; unmatched junction nucleotides: 12. The CDR3, as DNA: TGTGCCAGCAGCCCGGTGCCTCAACTAGCGGAGCAGTATTTT. As protein: CASSPVPQLAEQYF.

This clone was detected a few times. The chain recombines TRBV18 with TRBJ1-5, with D possibly being TRBD1 (5 bases). Germline V gene sequence: CDR1 KGHSH, CDR2 LQKENI. Trimming removed 6 bases from V and 6 bases from J, with 12 bases in between. The CDR3 runs 13 residues. The CDR3 DNA reads as TGTGCCAGCTCGCCGGACACATCTCAGCCCCAGCATTTT. Amino acid sequence: CASSPDTSQPQHF. The whole variable domain, remainder taken from reference TRBV18 and TRBJ1-5, is NAGVMQNPRHLVRRRGQEARLRCSPMKGHSHVYWYRQLPEEGLKFMVYLQKENIIDESGMPKERFSAEFPKEGPSILRIQQVVRGDSAAYFCASSPDTSQPQHFGDGTRLSIL.

V usage is TRBV5-5 and J usage is TRBJ1-6; D unclear. Germline lookup yields CDR1 SGHKS and CDR2 YYEKEE (reference sequence). Trimming took off 4 bases at V and 4 bases at J, with 12 bases between the two ends. The CDR3 has 15 residues. CDR3 sequence (DNA): TGTGCCAGCAGCCAGGACGGGAAGTATAATTCACCCCTCCACTTT. This translates into CASSQDGKYNSPLHF. Variable domain in full (rest from reference TRBV5-5 and TRBJ1-6): DAGVTQSPTHLIKTRGQQVTLRCSPISGHKSVSWYQQVLGQGPQFIFQYYEKEERGRGNFPDRFSARQFPNYSSELNVNALLLGDSALYLCASSQDGKYNSPLHFGNGTRLTVT.

The V gene is TRBV5-1, the J gene TRBJ1-5; possible D gene TRBD1, 5 bases. The germline V gene has CDR1 SGHRS and CDR2 YFSETQ. The CDR3 contains 16 residues. Trimming took off 4 bases at V and 9 bases at J, with 23 bases between the two ends. CDR3 in DNA: TGCGCCAGCAGCCCGGGTACGGGGGTAGGGCAATCGCCCCAGCATTTT. It specifies CASSPGTGVGQSPQHF.

Notes on this clone: One end of the junction does not line up with germline, which may come from a read error. The chain uses TRBV7-7 and TRBJ2-2, with 10 bases aligning to TRBD2. The germline CDR1 and CDR2 sequences are SSHAT and FNYEAQ (reference sequence). The CDR3 length is 17 residues. The CDR3 nucleotides read TGTGCTAGCAGCTTAGGGGGACTAGCGCGGAACACCGGGGAGCTGTTTTTT. It translates to CASSLGGLARNTGELFF.

The rearrangement uses TRBV15 and TRBJ1-4, with a possible D match to TRBD1 (5 bases). From germline, CDR1 is LNHNV and CDR2 YYDKDF (reference sequence). The CDR3 spans 18 residues. Trimming cost V 0 bases and J 0 bases, with 14 bases left between them. In DNA form, the CDR3 reads TGTGCCACCAGCAGAGAGAACCTCCAGGGTGCAACTAATGAAAAACTGTTTTTT. Residues: CATSRENLQGATNEKLFF.

Note on this clone: An end of the junction does not agree with germline; a read error may underlie this. The chain combines TRBV7-7 with TRBJ2-5; D is possibly TRBD1 (6 bases). The CDR3 sequence is 14 residues long. The germline gives CDR1 SSHAT, CDR2 FNYEAQ (reference sequence). CDR3 amino acids: CASSPGTNQETQYF. DNA of the CDR3: TGTGCTAGCAGCCCCGGGACAAACCAAGAGACCCAGTACTTC.

This clone showed up just a few times. The genes are TRBV4-3 and TRBJ2-2; TRBD1 might be the D (5 bases). The germline V and J ends were trimmed by 8 bases and 8 bases, with 9 bases remaining between them. The V gene's germline CDR1 is LGHNA and CDR2 YSLEER. CDR3 length: 11 residues. CDR3 in amino acids: CASQGYGELFF. CDR3 nucleotides: TGCGCCAGCCAGGGTTATGGGGAGCTGTTTTTT.

V gene TRBV7-9 combines with J gene TRBJ2-7, with D perhaps TRBD2 (5 bases). Germline CDR1 reads SEHNR; CDR2 reads FQNEAQ (reference sequence). The ends were cut back, 1 base at V and 3 bases at J, with 10 bases in the middle. The CDR3 has 14 amino acids. CDR3 region: CASSLVSLVYEQYF. CDR3 coding DNA: TGTGCCAGCAGCTTAGTGTCACTAGTCTACGAGCAGTACTTC.

V usage is TRBV5-1 and J usage is TRBJ1-2; 9 bases align to TRBD1. The CDR3 has 15 residues. V lost 5 bases and J lost 6; bases outside the gene matches: 11. Germline lookup yields CDR1 SGHRS and CDR2 YFSETQ. In DNA form, the CDR3 reads TGCGCCAGCAGGGCCGGACAGGGGTCGGACGATGGCTACACCTTC. This codes for CASRAGQGSDDGYTF.

The genes are TRBV5-1 and TRBJ1-1, with D hard to call. The V gene lost 3 bases and the J gene lost 4 bases, with 13 bases spanning the gap. This CDR3 contains 14 residues. Germline CDR1 reads SGHRS; CDR2 reads YFSETQ. This CDR3 reads CASSSGPRGTEAFF. The CDR3 nucleotides are TGCGCCAGCAGCTCGGGTCCACGGGGCACTGAAGCTTTCTTT.

The chain couples TRBV11-3 to TRBJ2-3, with 11 positions matching TRBD2. Germline trimming cut 5 bases from V and 6 bases from J; bases unmatched to any gene: 10. Looked up from germline, CDR1 is SGHNT and CDR2 is YENEEA. The CDR3 totals 16 residues. This chain's CDR3 is CASSGKGTSGRDTQYF. The CDR3 DNA is TGTGCCAGCAGCGGAAAAGGGACTAGCGGAAGGGATACGCAGTATTTT.

V and J are TRBV7-8 and TRBJ1-2, with D possibly matching TRBD1 (6 bases). Germline V gene sequence: CDR1 SGHVS, CDR2 FQNEAQ. Trimming took off 0 bases at V and 5 bases at J, with 10 bases between the two ends. The CDR3 consists of 14 residues. This CDR3 reads CASSLAGAPYGYTF. The CDR3 DNA is TGTGCCAGCAGCTTAGCGGGGGCCCCATATGGCTACACCTTC. The entire variable domain, with the rest obtained from reference TRBV7-8 and TRBJ1-2, is as follows: GAGVSQSPRYKVAKRGQDVALRCDPISGHVSLFWYQQALGQGPEFLTYFQNEAQLDKSGLPSDRFFAERPEGSVSTLKIQRTQQEDSAVYLCASSLAGAPYGYTFGSGTRLTVV.